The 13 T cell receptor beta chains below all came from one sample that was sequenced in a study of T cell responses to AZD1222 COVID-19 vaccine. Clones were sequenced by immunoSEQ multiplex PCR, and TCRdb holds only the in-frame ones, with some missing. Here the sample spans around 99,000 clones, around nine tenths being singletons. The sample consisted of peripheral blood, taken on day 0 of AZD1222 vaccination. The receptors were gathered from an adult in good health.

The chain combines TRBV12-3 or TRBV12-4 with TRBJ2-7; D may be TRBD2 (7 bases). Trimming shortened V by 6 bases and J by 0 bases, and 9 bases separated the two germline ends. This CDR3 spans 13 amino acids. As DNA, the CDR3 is TGTGCCAGCAGCGGGGGGCTCTCCTACGAGCAGTACTTC. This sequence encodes CASSGGLSYEQYF.

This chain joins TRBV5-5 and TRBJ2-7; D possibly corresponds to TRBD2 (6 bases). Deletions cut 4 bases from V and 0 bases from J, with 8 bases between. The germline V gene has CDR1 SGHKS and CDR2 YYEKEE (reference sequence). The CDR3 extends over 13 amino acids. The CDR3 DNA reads TGTGCCAGCAGCCCGGGGGTCTCCTACGAGCAGTACTTC. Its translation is CASSPGVSYEQYF.

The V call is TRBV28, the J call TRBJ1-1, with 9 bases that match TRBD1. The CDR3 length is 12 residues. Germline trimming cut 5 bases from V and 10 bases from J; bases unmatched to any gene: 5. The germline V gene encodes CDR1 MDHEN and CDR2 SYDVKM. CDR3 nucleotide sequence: TGTGCCAGCAGTACCCCGGACAGGGGAGCTTTCTTT. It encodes CASSTPDRGAFF.

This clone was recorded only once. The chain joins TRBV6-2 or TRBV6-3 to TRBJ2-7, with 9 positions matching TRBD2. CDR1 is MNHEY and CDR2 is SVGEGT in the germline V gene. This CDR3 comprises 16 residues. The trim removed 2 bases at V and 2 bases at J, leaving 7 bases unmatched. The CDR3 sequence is CASSYPGVAGAYEQYF. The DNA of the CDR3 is TGTGCCAGCAGTTACCCCGGGGTAGCGGGGGCCTACGAGCAGTACTTC.

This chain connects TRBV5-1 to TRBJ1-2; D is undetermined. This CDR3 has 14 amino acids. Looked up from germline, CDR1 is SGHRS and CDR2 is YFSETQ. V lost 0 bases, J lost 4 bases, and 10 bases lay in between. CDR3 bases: TGCGCCAGCAGCTTGGAGCGGGAAAGCTATGGCTACACCTTC. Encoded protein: CASSLERESYGYTF.

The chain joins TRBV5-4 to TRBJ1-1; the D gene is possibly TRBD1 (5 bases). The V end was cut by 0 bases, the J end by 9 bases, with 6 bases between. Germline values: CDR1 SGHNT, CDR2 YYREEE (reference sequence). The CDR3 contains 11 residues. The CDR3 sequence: CASSLGGKAFF. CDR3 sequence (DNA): TGTGCCAGCAGCTTGGGGGGGAAAGCTTTCTTT.

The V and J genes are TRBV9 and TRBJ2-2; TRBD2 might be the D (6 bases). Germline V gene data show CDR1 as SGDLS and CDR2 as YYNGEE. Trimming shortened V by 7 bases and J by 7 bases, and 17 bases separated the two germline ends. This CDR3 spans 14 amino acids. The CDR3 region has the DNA TGTGCCAGCGGTGGACTAACCTCGGTCGGGGAGCTGTTTTTT. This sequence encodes CASGGLTSVGELFF.

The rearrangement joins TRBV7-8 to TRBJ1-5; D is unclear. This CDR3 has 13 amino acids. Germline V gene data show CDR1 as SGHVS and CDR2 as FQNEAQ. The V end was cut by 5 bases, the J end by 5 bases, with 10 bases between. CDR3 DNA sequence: TGTGCCAGCAGCCATGCAACCGATCAGCCCCAGCATTTT. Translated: CASSHATDQPQHF. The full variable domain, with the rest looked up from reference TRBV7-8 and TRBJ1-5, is GAGVSQSPRYKVAKRGQDVALRCDPISGHVSLFWYQQALGQGPEFLTYFQNEAQLDKSGLPSDRFFAERPEGSVSTLKIQRTQQEDSAVYLCASSHATDQPQHFGDGTRLSIL.

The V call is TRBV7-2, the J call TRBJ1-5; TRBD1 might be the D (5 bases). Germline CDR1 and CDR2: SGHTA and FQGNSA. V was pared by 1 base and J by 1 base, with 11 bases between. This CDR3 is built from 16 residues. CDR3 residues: CASSLVGAWSNQPQHF. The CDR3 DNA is TGTGCCAGCAGCTTAGTCGGGGCGTGGAGCAATCAGCCCCAGCATTTT.

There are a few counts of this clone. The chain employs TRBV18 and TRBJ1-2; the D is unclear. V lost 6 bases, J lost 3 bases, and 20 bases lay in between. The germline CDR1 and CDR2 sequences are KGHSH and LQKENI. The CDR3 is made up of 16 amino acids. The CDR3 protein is CASSSDPYDGDYGYTF. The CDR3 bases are TGTGCCAGCTCCTCAGATCCATACGACGGAGACTATGGCTACACCTTC.

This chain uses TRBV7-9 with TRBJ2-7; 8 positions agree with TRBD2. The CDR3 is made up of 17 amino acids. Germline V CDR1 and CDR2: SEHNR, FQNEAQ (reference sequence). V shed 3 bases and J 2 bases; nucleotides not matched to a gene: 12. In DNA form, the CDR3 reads TGTGCCAGCAGCTTTCCCTCTTTAGCGGGGAGCCCCTACGAGCAGTACTTC. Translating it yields CASSFPSLAGSPYEQYF.

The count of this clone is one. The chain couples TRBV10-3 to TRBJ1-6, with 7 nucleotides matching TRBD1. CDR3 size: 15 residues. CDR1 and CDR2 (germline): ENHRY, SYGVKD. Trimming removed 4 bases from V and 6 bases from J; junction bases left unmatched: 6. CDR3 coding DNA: TGTGCCATCAGTGCCGGACAGGACTCTAATTCACCCCTCCACTTT. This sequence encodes CAISAGQDSNSPLHF.

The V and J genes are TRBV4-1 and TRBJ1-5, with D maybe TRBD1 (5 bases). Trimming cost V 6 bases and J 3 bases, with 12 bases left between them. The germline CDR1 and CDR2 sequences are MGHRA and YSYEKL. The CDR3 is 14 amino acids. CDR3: CASSQSGHNQPQHF. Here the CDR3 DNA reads TGCGCCAGCAGTCAAAGCGGACACAATCAGCCCCAGCATTTT.